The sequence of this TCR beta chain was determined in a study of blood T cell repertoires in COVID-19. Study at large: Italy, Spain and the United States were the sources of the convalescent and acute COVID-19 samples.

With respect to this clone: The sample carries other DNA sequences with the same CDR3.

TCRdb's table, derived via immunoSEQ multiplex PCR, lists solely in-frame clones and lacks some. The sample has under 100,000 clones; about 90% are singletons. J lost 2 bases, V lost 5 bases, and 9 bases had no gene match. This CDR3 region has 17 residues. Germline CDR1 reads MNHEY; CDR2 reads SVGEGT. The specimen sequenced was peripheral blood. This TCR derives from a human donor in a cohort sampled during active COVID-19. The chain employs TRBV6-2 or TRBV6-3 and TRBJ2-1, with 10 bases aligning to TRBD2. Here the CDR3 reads CASSPRTSGTAYNEQFF. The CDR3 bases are TGTGCCAGCAGTCCGCGCACTAGCGGGACGGCCTACAATGAGCAGTTCTTC.